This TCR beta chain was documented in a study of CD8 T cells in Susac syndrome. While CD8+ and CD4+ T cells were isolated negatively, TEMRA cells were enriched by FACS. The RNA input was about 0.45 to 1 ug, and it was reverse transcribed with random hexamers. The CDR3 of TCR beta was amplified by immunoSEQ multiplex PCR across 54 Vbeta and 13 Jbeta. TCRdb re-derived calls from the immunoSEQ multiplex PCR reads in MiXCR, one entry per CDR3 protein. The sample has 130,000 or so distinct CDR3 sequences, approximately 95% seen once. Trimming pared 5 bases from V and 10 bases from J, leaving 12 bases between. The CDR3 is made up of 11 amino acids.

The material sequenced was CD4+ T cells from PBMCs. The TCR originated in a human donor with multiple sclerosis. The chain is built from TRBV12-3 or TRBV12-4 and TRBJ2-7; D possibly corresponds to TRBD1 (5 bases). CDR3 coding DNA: TGTGCCAGCAGTGGCCGACAGCAACAGTACTTC. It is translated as CASSGRQQQYF.